Shown below are 26 T cell receptor beta chains from a single sample sequenced in a study of OX40 agonist ivuxolimab in advanced cancers. Using immunoSEQ multiplex PCR, the repertoire was profiled, and TCRdb retains in-frame clones only, with some absent. Of approximately 58,000 clones in the sample, around 86% were seen once. Sequenced here: CD4+ or CD8+ T cells sorted from blood, sampled in a trial of the OX40 agonist ivuxolimab. The receptors were sampled from an adult with an advanced solid tumor such as melanoma, head and neck, liver or kidney cancer.

The chain combines TRBV7-3 with TRBJ2-7; either TRBD1 or TRBD2 may supply D (5 bases each). This CDR3 has 13 residues. Per the germline V gene, CDR1 is SGHTA and CDR2 is FQGTGA. V shed 5 bases and J shed 2 bases, with 10 bases lying between them. The chain's CDR3 is CASSPGPTYEQYF. The CDR3 DNA sequence: TGTGCCAGCAGCCCGGGACCCACCTACGAGCAGTACTTC.

This sequence joins TRBV7-3 and TRBJ2-3, with 9 bases matching TRBD1. V was clipped by 5 bases and J by 3 bases; unmatched bases: 6. The CDR3 sequence is 15 residues long. CDR1 and CDR2 from the germline V gene are SGHTA and FQGTGA. The CDR3 region has the DNA TGTGCCAGCAGCCCCCGACAGGGGGGGACAGATACGCAGTATTTT. It encodes CASSPRQGGTDTQYF.

The J gene is TRBJ1-3, the V gene TRBV30; tentative D call: TRBD1 (5 bases). The CDR3 is 16 residues long. Looked up from germline, CDR1 is GTSNPN and CDR2 is SVGIG (reference sequence). Trimming removed 4 bases from V and 0 bases from J, with 16 bases in between. Written as DNA, the CDR3 is TGTGCCTGGACCGGGGCCTTAGGAATCTCTGGAAACACCATATATTTT. Its translation is CAWTGALGISGNTIYF.

The chain is built from TRBV5-1 and TRBJ2-2, with 11 bases that match TRBD2. The V segment lost 2 bases and the J segment 5 bases; nucleotides outside the gene matches: 11. Looked up from germline, CDR1 is SGHRS and CDR2 is YFSETQ. This CDR3 region has 18 residues. DNA for the CDR3: TGCGCCAGCAGCTTCCTACCCCTTGGACTAGCGGGTACCGGGGAGCTGTTTTTT. Protein sequence: CASSFLPLGLAGTGELFF.

The chain uses TRBV7-2 and TRBJ1-5; D gene ambiguous. Trimming shortened V by 5 bases and J by 8 bases, and 13 bases separated the two germline ends. This CDR3 region has 13 residues. CDR1 is SGHTA, CDR2 FQGNSA, per germline. DNA of the CDR3: TGTGCCAGCAGCCGCGGTGGCGGAGAGCCCCAGCATTTT. As protein: CASSRGGGEPQHF.

CDR3 amino acids: CASSEARFGGYTF. DNA of the CDR3: TGTGCCAGCAGTGAGGCACGTTTTGGGGGCTACACCTTC. The rearrangement uses TRBV2 and TRBJ1-2, with D unresolved. Trimming took off 3 bases at V and 8 bases at J, with 13 bases between the two ends. Germline CDR1 and CDR2: SNHLY and FYNNEI. The CDR3 runs to 13 residues.

This clone was picked up one time. The CDR3 DNA sequence: TGTGCCAGCAGTGAGTGGGAGGCACTCTTGGGTTCACCCCTCCACTTT. It encodes CASSEWEALLGSPLHF. The chain links TRBV6-1 to TRBJ1-6; D is undetermined. V was cut by 3 bases and J by 9 bases, with 18 bases left in between. Per germline, CDR1 MNHNS and CDR2 SASEGT. CDR3 size: 16 residues.

The chain combines TRBV6-1 with TRBJ1-2; 7 positions agree with TRBD1. Germline V gene data show CDR1 as MNHNS and CDR2 as SASEGT. The CDR3 is made up of 15 amino acids. V lost 4 bases to trimming and J lost 1 base; unmatched junction nucleotides: 6. CDR3 DNA: TGTGCCAGCAGTGGGAGGGACAGTAATAACTATGGCTACACCTTC. Residues: CASSGRDSNNYGYTF.

This clone was detected a few times. The V and J genes are TRBV6-5 and TRBJ1-5; a possible D gene is TRBD1 (5 bases). CDR1 is MNHEY, CDR2 SVGAGI, per germline. This CDR3 contains 13 residues. Between the trimmed V and J ends, which lost 4 bases and 5 bases, there was a span of 9 bases. CDR3 sequence: CASSFGGYQPQHF. CDR3 sequence (DNA): TGTGCCAGCAGTTTTGGGGGGTATCAGCCCCAGCATTTT.

The chain is built from TRBV7-6 and TRBJ1-1; D perhaps matches TRBD1 (5 bases). This CDR3 comprises 13 residues. CDR1 and CDR2 from the germline V gene are SGHVS and FNYEAQ. Trimming pared 0 bases from V and 4 bases from J, leaving 6 bases between. CDR3 nucleotide sequence: TGTGCCAGCAGCTTAGCCCAGGGCACTGAAGCTTTCTTT. This translates into CASSLAQGTEAFF.

The genes are TRBV29-1 and TRBJ2-1; D is unresolved. This CDR3 region has 13 residues. Per the germline V gene, CDR1 is SQVTM and CDR2 is ANQGSEA. V dropped 4 bases and J dropped 9 bases, with 16 bases sitting between them. This CDR3 is CSVGEYVISEQFF. The CDR3 region has the DNA TGCAGCGTTGGGGAATACGTAATAAGTGAGCAGTTCTTC.

This chain joins TRBV19 and TRBJ2-1; 8 positions match TRBD1. This CDR3 has 14 amino acids. Germline CDR1 LNHDA, CDR2 SQIVND (reference sequence). The junction had 7 bases not matched to a gene; V was cut back by 4 bases and J by 8 bases. The CDR3 nucleotides are TGTGCCAGTAGTAGGGGACAGGAGGTTCATGAGCAGTTCTTC. As protein: CASSRGQEVHEQFF.

This clone showed up just once. The genes are TRBV19 and TRBJ1-6; D ambiguous. V was trimmed by 2 bases and J by 6 bases, leaving 8 bases between them. The germline V gene encodes CDR1 LNHDA and CDR2 SQIVND (reference sequence). The CDR3 consists of 14 residues. CDR3 sequence (DNA): TGTGCCAGTAGTATACAGGATGTTAATTCACCCCTCCACTTT. Its protein product is CASSIQDVNSPLHF.

CDR3 sequence reads: CATSFGAYGYTF. DNA of the CDR3: TGTGCCACCAGCTTTGGGGCCTATGGCTACACCTTC. The chain carries TRBV15 and TRBJ1-2; a possible D gene is TRBD1 (5 bases). Germline CDR1 and CDR2: LNHNV and YYDKDF (reference sequence). Between the trimmed V and J ends, which lost 5 bases and 4 bases, there was a span of 8 bases. This CDR3 has 12 amino acids.

J is TRBJ2-5 and V is TRBV11-3, with D possibly matching TRBD1 (5 bases). V lost 6 bases and J 5 bases, leaving 19 bases between the germline ends. The CDR3 runs to 15 residues. Germline values: CDR1 SGHNT, CDR2 YENEEA. CDR3: CASSLQGGDGETQYF. The CDR3 region has the DNA TGTGCCAGCAGTCTCCAGGGCGGTGATGGGGAGACCCAGTACTTC.

The rearrangement uses TRBV4-1 and TRBJ2-7; D call uncertain. The length of the CDR3 is 16 residues. Per germline, CDR1 MGHRA and CDR2 YSYEKL. Trimming took 0 bases from V and 5 from J, leaving 17 bases between them. CDR3 amino acids: CASSQELGGTFNEQYF. CDR3 DNA: TGCGCCAGCAGCCAAGAGCTCGGCGGCACCTTCAACGAGCAGTACTTC.

J is TRBJ2-7 and V is TRBV21-1; the DNA was not used to check the table's D call, TRBD1. TRBV21-1 is a documented pseudogene. This CDR3 spans 15 amino acids. In DNA form, the CDR3 reads TGTGCCAGCAGCAAAGAACCAGGGACAGGCTACGAGCAGTACTTC. Translating gives CASSKEPGTGYEQYF.

The chain combines TRBV7-9 with TRBJ2-1; D not certain. Trimming cost V 2 bases and J 5 bases, with 7 bases left between them. CDR1 and CDR2 (germline): SEHNR, FQNEAQ (reference sequence). This CDR3 is 13 amino acids long. The chain's CDR3 is CASSLFQDNEQFF. CDR3 in DNA: TGTGCCAGCAGCTTATTTCAGGACAATGAGCAGTTCTTC.

The chain employs TRBV29-1 and TRBJ2-7; TRBD1 is a possible D gene (6 bases). V dropped 7 bases and J dropped 0 bases, with 16 bases sitting between them. Germline loops: CDR1 SQVTM, CDR2 ANQGSEA. The CDR3 runs 14 residues. The CDR3 DNA reads as TGCAGCGCTGGGACAACCCCTGCCTCCTACGAGCAGTACTTC. Its protein product is CSAGTTPASYEQYF.

The V and J genes are TRBV5-1 and TRBJ2-1; 9 bases agree with TRBD2. V was clipped by 2 bases and J by 8 bases; unmatched bases: 23. The germline gives CDR1 SGHRS, CDR2 YFSETQ. CDR3 length equals 20 residues. The CDR3 sequence is CASSLFTGTSSFGSVDEQFF. The CDR3 DNA follows: TGCGCCAGCAGCTTATTTACCGGGACTAGCTCGTTTGGTAGCGTTGATGAGCAGTTCTTC.

This chain connects TRBV4-1 to TRBJ2-5; 7 bases match TRBD1. V lost 5 bases, J lost 4 bases, and 7 bases stayed unmatched. The CDR3 covers 14 residues. In germline, CDR1 is MGHRA, CDR2 YSYEKL. CDR3 nucleotide sequence: TGCGCCAGCAGCGACAAAGGGGGCGCAGAGACCCAGTACTTC. It encodes CASSDKGGAETQYF.

The chain links TRBV27 to TRBJ1-2; D ambiguous. Germline CDR1 MNHEY, CDR2 SMNVEV (reference sequence). Trimming shortened V by 6 bases and J by 6 bases, and 11 bases separated the two germline ends. The CDR3 covers 12 residues. The CDR3 protein is CASREARHGYTF. The CDR3, as DNA: TGTGCCAGCAGGGAAGCCAGACATGGCTACACCTTC.

The chain carries TRBV29-1 and TRBJ2-3; 7 positions agree with TRBD1. V lost 8 bases and J lost 5; bases outside the gene matches: 10. Germline CDR1 reads SQVTM; CDR2 reads ANQGSEA. The CDR3 runs 13 residues. This CDR3 reads CSTDRVGEDTQYF. Here the CDR3 DNA reads TGCAGCACCGACAGGGTTGGAGAAGATACGCAGTATTTT.

This chain uses TRBV5-1 with TRBJ1-4, with a tentative D call TRBD1 (5 bases). V lost 0 bases and J 6 bases, leaving 6 bases between the germline ends. The CDR3 totals 13 residues. Germline assignment: CDR1 SGHRS and CDR2 YFSETQ. Here the CDR3 reads CASSLGGDEKLFF. CDR3 in DNA: TGCGCCAGCAGCTTGGGGGGCGATGAAAAACTGTTTTTT.

The chain recombines TRBV7-2 with TRBJ2-7, with a possible D match to TRBD2 (6 bases). There are 14 residues in the CDR3. The ends were cut back, 4 bases at V and 3 bases at J, with 13 bases in the middle. Per the germline V gene, CDR1 is SGHTA and CDR2 is FQGNSA. The CDR3 nucleotides read TGTGCCAGCAGCTCCCTGGGAGGCAACTACGAGCAGTACTTC. This gives the protein CASSSLGGNYEQYF.

The gene calls are TRBV7-8 and TRBJ1-1, with D perhaps TRBD1 (5 bases). Germline V gives CDR1 SGHVS, CDR2 FQNEAQ. The CDR3 covers 15 residues. Trimming shortened V by 3 bases and J by 0 bases, and 11 bases separated the two germline ends. The CDR3: CASSLLTEMNTEAFF. CDR3 DNA: TGTGCCAGCAGCTTGCTGACAGAGATGAACACTGAAGCTTTCTTT.